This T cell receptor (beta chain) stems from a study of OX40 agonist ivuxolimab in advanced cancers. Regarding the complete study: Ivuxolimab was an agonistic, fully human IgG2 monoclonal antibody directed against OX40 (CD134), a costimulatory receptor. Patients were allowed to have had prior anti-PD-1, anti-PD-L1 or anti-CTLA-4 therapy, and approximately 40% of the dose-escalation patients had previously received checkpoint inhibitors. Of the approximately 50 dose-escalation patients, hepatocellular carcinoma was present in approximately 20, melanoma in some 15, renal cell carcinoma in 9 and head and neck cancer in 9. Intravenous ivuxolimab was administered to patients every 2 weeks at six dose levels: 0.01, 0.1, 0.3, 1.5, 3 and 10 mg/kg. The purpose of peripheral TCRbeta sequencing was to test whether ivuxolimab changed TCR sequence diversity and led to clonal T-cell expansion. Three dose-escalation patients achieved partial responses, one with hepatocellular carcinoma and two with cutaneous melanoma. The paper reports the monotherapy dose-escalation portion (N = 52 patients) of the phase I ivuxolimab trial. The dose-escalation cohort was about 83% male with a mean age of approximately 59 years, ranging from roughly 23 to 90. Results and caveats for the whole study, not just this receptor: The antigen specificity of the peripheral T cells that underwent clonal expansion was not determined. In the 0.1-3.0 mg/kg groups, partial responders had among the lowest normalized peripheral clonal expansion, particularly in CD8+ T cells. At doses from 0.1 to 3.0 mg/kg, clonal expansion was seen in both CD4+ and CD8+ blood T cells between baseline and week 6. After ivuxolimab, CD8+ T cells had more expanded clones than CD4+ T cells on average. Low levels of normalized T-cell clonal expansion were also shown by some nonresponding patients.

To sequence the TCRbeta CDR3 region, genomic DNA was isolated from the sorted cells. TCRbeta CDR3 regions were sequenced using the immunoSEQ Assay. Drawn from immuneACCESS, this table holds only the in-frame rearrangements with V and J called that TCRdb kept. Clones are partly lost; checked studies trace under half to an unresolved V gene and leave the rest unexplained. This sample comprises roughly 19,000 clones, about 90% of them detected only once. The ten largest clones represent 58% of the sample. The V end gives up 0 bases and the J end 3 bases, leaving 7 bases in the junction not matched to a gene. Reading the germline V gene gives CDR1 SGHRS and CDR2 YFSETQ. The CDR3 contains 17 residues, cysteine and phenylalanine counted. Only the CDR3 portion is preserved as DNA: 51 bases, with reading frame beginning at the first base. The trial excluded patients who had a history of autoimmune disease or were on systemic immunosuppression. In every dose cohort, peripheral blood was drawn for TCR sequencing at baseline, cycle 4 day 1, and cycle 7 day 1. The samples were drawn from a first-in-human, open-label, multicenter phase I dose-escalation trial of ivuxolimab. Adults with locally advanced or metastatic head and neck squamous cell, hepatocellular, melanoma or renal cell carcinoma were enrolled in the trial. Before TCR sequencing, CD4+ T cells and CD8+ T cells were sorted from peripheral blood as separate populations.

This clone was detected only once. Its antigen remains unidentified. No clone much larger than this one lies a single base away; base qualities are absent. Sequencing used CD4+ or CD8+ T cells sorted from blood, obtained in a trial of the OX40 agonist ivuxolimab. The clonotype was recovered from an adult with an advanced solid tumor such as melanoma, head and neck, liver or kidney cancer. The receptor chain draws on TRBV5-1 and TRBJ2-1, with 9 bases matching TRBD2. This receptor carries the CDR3 CASSLASSRGGYNEQFF. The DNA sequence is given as TGCGCCAGCAGCTTGGCCAGTTCGCGGGGGGGCTACAATGAGCAGTTCTTC.